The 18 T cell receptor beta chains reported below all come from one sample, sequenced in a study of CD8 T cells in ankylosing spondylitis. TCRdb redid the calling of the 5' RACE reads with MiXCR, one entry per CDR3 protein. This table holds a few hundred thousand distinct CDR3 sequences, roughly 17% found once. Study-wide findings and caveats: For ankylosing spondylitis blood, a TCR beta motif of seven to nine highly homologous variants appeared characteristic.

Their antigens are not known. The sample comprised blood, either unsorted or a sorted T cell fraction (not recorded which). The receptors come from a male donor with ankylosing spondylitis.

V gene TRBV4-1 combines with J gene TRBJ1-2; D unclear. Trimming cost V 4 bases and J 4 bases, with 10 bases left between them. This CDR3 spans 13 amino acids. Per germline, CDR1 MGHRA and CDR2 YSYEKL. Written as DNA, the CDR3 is TGCGCCAGCAGCCTTGGGCTCCTCTATGGCTACACCTTC. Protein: CASSLGLLYGYTF.

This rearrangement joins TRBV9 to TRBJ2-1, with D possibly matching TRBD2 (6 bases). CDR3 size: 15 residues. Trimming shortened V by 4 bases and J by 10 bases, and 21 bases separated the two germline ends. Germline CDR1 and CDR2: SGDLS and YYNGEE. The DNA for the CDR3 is TGTGCCAGCAGCCCCACACTAGCCCTAAAAGGGGAGCAGTTCTTC. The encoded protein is CASSPTLALKGEQFF.

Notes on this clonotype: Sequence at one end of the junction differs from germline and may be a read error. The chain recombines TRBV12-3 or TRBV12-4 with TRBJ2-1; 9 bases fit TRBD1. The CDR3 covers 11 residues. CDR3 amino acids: CASRAGTGLLF. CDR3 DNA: TGTGCCAGCAGGGCCGGGACAGGGTTACTCTTC.

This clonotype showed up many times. In DNA form, the CDR3 reads TGTGCCAGCAGCCCCGAGAACAGGGGGAGCAACATTCAGTACTTC. This codes for CASSPENRGSNIQYF. This sequence joins TRBV28 and TRBJ2-4; 8 positions agree with TRBD1. V dropped 6 bases and J dropped 7; count of bases not matched to a gene: 11. The CDR3 extends over 15 amino acids. Germline CDR1 MDHEN, CDR2 SYDVKM. Combining the CDR3 with reference TRBV28 and TRBJ2-4 gives the whole variable domain DVKVTQSSRYLVKRTGEKVFLECVQDMDHENMFWYRQDPGLGLRLIYFSYDVKMKEKGDIPEGYSVSREKKERFSLILESASTNQTSMYLCASSPENRGSNIQYFGAGTRLSVL.

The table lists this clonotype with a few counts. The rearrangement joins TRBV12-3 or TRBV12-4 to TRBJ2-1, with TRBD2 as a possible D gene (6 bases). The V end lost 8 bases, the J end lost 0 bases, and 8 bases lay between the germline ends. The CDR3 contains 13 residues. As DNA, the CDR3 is TGTGCCAGCGGGAGGCGCTCCTACAATGAGCAGTTCTTC. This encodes CASGRRSYNEQFF.

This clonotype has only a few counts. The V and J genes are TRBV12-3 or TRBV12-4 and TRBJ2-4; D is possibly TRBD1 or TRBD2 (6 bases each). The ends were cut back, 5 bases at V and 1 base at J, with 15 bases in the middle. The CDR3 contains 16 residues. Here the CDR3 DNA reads TGTGCCAGCAGTGTCCAGGGGACTCTGGCCAAAAACATTCAGTACTTC. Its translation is CASSVQGTLAKNIQYF.

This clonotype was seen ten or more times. The CDR3 DNA reads as TGTGCCAGCAGTCGACCTGGGGGCTACGAGCAGTACTTC. This gives the protein CASSRPGGYEQYF. V and J are TRBV12-3 or TRBV12-4 and TRBJ2-7; D possibly matches TRBD1 or TRBD2 (5 bases each). V lost 5 bases to trimming and J lost 3 bases, with 11 bases between them. The CDR3 consists of 13 residues.

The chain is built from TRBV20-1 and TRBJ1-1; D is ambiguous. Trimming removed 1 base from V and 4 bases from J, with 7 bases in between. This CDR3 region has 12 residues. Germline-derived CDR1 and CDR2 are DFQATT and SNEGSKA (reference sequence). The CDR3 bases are TGCAGTGCTAGAGTAGATTCCACTGAAGCTTTCTTT. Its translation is CSARVDSTEAFF.

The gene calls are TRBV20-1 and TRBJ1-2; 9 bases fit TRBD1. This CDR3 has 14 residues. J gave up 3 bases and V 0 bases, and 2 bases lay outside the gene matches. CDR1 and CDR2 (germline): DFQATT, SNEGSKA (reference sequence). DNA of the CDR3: TGCAGTGCTAGAGACGACAGGGGGTACTATGGCTACACCTTC. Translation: CSARDDRGYYGYTF.

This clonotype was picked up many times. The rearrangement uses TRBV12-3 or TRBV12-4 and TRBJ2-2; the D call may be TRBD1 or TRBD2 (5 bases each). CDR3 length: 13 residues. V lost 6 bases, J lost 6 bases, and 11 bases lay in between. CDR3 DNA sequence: TGTGCCAGCAGGGGGGTGACGGCCGGGGAGCTGTTTTTT. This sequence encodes CASRGVTAGELFF.

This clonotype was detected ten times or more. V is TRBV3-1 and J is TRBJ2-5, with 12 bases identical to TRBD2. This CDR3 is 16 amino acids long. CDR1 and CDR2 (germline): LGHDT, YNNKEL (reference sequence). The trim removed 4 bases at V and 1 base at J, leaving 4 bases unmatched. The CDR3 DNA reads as TGTGCCAGCAGCCTAGAGACTAGCGGGGGCCAAGAGACCCAGTACTTC. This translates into CASSLETSGGQETQYF.

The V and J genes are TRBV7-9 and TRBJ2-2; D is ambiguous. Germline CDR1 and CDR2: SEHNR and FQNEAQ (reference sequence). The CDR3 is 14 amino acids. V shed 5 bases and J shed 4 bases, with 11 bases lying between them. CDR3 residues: CASSTQKATGELFF. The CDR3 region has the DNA TGTGCCAGCAGCACACAGAAAGCCACCGGGGAGCTGTTTTTT.

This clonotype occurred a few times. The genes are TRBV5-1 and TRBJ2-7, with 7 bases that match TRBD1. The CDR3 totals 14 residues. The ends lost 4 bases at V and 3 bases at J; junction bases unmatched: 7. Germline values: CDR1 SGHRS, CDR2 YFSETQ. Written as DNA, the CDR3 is TGCGCCAGCAGCAGGGACAGTGGGGACTACGAGCAGTACTTC. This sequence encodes CASSRDSGDYEQYF. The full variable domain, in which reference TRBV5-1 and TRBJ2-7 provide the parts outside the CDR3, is KAGVTQTPRYLIKTRGQQVTLSCSPISGHRSVSWYQQTPGQGLQFLFEYFSETQRNKGNFPGRFSGRQFSNSRSEMNVSTLELGDSALYLCASSRDSGDYEQYFGPGTRLTVT.

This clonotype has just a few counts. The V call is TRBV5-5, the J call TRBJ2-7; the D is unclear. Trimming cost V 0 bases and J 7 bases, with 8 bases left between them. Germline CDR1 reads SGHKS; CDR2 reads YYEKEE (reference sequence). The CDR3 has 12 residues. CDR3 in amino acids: CASSLAAREQYF. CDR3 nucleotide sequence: TGTGCCAGCAGCTTGGCTGCCCGGGAGCAGTACTTC. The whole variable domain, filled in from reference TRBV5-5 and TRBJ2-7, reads DAGVTQSPTHLIKTRGQQVTLRCSPISGHKSVSWYQQVLGQGPQFIFQYYEKEERGRGNFPDRFSARQFPNYSSELNVNALLLGDSALYLCASSLAAREQYFGPGTRLTVT.

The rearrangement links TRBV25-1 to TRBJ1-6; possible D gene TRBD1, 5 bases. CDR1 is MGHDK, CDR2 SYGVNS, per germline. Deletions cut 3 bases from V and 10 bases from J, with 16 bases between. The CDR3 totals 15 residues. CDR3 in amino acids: CASSDRGRTESPLHF. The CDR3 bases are TGTGCCAGCAGTGATAGGGGAAGAACGGAATCACCCCTCCACTTT.

The CDR3 loop reads CSARDLAGQGGQPQHF. DNA for the CDR3: TGCAGTGCTAGAGATTTAGCCGGTCAGGGTGGTCAGCCCCAGCATTTT. The chain is built from TRBV20-1 and TRBJ1-5; D possibly corresponds to TRBD1 (5 bases). This CDR3 is built from 16 residues. Germline V gene sequence: CDR1 DFQATT, CDR2 SNEGSKA (reference sequence). Trimming left V 0 bases short and J 6 bases short, with 18 bases between.

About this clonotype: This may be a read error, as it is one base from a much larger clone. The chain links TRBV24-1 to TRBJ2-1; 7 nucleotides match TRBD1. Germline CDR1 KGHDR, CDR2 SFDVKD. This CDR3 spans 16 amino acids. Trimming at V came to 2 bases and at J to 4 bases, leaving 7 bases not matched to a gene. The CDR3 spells CATSDSIGTEYNEQFF. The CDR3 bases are TGTGCCACCAGTGATTCTATCGGGACAGAGTACAATGAGCAGTTCTTC.

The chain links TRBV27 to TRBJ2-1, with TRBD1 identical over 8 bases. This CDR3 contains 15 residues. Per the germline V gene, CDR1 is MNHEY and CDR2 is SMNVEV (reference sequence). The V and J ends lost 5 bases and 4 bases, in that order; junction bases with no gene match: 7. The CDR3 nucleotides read TGTGCCAGCAGTAAGGGGGACAGGCCTTACAATGAGCAGTTCTTC. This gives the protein CASSKGDRPYNEQFF.